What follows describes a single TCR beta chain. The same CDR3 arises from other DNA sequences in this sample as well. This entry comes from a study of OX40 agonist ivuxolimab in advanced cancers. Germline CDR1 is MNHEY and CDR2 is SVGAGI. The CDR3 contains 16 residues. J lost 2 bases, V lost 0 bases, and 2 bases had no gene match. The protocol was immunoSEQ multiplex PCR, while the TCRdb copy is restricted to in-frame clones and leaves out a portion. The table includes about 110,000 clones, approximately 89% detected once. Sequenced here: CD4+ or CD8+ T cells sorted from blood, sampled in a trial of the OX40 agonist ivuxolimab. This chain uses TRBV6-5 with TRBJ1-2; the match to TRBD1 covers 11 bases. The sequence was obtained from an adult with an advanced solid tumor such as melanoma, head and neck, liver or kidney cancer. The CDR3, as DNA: TGTGCCAGCAGTTACTCAGGACAGGGGGCGAACTATGGCTACACCTTC. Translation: CASSYSGQGANYGYTF.